The source of this TCR beta chain is a study of Ad26.COV2.S vaccination and SARS-CoV-2 variants (dated by TCRdb to the early 2020s). About the investigation overall: Donors in the vaccine arm were drawn from COV1001, a phase I-IIa trial of Ad26.COV2.S in healthy adults that was multicentre, randomized, double-blind and placebo-controlled. Dosing of Ad26.COV2.S was intramuscular, at either 5x10^10 or 1x10^11 viral particles, delivered as one shot or as two shots spaced 56 days apart. The specificity and breadth of SARS-CoV-2-reactive T cell receptors after Ad26.COV2.S vaccination were assessed by TCRbeta repertoire sequencing. Throughout the experiments and outcome assessment, investigators stayed blinded to trial group allocation. The TCR-sequenced set comprised around 30 samples: around 20 Ad26.COV2.S vaccine recipients, 5 placebo recipients and 8 SARS-CoV-2 convalescent individuals. Participants in the trial were split at random into five groups of five each, receiving low-dose or high-dose Ad26.COV2.S once or twice, or else placebo on both occasions. Here is what the overall study found, with its caveats: The study was not powered to compare responses between vaccine doses or regimens. Non-spike TCR breadth was comparable between vaccine and placebo recipients, consistent with the vaccine containing only spike. Compared with placebo recipients, Ad26.COV2.S recipients showed higher spike-specific TCR breadth (P = 0.0014). According to the authors, total T cell responses may have been underestimated by the TCR breadth and depth analyses. After vaccination, substantial breadth of spike-specific CD8+ and CD4+ T cell responses was reported.

TCRbeta CDR3 regions were sequenced with the immunoSEQ Assay. After extraction, genomic DNA underwent amplification by bias-controlled multiplex PCR, followed by high-throughput sequencing. The study's own analysis went as follows. To quantify the absolute abundance of each unique TCRbeta CDR3 region, sequences were collapsed and filtered. T cell fraction was estimated by normalization of TCRbeta template counts to usable DNA, with usable DNA being measured through amplification of reference genes present in all nucleated cells. Repertoire TCRs were annotated as SARS-CoV-2-specific when V gene, CDR3 amino acid sequence and J gene were exactly matched to a known reactive TCR set. The reference SARS-CoV-2 TCR set was obtained from MIRA and was filtered for enrichment in COVID-19-positive ImmuneCODE repertoires, whereby public or cross-reactive TCRs were removed. Using the MIRA antigens, annotated TCRs were further analysed by specific ORF or by position within an ORF. Breadth was defined as the number of annotated unique rearrangements divided by the total number of unique productive rearrangements, and depth was defined as the summed frequency of the annotated unique rearrangements. Two-sided Wilcoxon rank-sum tests were applied when comparing TCR breadth between groups. As stored in TCRdb, this immuneACCESS dataset retains in-frame rearrangements with V and J assigned. A fraction of the clones does not appear; measured against another copy, unresolved V genes explain less than half of the discrepancy, and the remainder lacks a known reason. V, J and clone size were drawn from that table, and D and trimming were deduced from the DNA. This sample is represented by about 410,000 clones; over 80% of them were singletons. The ten most abundant clones make up less than 2% of the sample.

Read against the paper, the sample's treatment or condition label means: roughly 20 received Ad26.COV2.S at low or high dose, single or two shots; a few received placebo; per-sample allocation not given. Repertoires of vaccine and placebo recipients were sequenced from samples taken on day 63 after the first injection. In Cohort 1b, 25 to 30 adults aged 18-55 years were enrolled at a single site in Boston, USA, between 29 July and 7 August 2020. Ad26.COV2.S consisted of a replication-incompetent adenovirus type 26 vector by which a prefusion-stabilized SARS-CoV-2 spike protein from the original Wuhan strain was expressed. Concerning this clone: The antigen this receptor binds is unknown. No much larger clonotype is one base removed from it; base qualities were not supplied.

From the cysteine up to the phenylalanine, the CDR3 has a length of 14 residues. The only DNA kept is the CDR3, 42 bases in frame from the first base. For this chain, trimming is 1 base at the V end and 4 bases at the J end, and the number of junction bases without a gene match is 2. From the germline V gene, CDR1 is MGHRA and CDR2 is YSYEKL. Recombination joined TRBV4-1 with TRBJ2-7, and 9 junctional nucleotides match TRBD2. This TCR came from a person between 18 and 65 years old who received the Ad26.COV2.S COVID-19 vaccine or a placebo. Sequences were derived from peripheral blood, sampled in a trial of Ad26.COV2.S vaccine versus placebo. The sequence in DNA is TGCGCCAGCAGCCAAGTACTAGCGGGTTACGAGCAGTACTTC. It translates to CASSQVLAGYEQYF.